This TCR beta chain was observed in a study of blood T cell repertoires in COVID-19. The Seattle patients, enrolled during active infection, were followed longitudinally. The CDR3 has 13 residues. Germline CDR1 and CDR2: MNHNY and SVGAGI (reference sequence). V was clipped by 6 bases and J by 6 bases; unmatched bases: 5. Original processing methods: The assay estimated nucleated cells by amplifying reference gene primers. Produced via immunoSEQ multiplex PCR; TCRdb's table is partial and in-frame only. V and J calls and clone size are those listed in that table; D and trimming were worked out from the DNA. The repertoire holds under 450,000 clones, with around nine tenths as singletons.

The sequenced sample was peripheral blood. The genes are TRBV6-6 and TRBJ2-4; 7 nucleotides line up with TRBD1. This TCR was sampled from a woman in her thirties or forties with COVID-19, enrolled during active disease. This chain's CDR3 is CASRTTGVNIQYF. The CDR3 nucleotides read TGTGCCAGCAGGACAACAGGGGTAAACATTCAGTACTTC.